Reported below is one T cell receptor (beta chain). This sample was taken from a study of blood T cell repertoires in COVID-19. CDR1 and CDR2 from the germline V gene are MNHEY and SMNVEV (reference sequence). V was clipped by 4 bases and J by 8 bases, with 20 bases between them. This CDR3 has 16 residues. Assay: immunoSEQ multiplex PCR; the TCRdb copy retains only in-frame clones and omits some. The repertoire consists of around 83,000 clones, with around 89% occurring once and the leading ten covering roughly 13%. The receptor's source is a man aged 70 or older with active or convalescent COVID-19. This chain connects TRBV27 to TRBJ1-4, with D possibly TRBD1 on 5 matching bases. The sample comprised peripheral blood. As DNA, the CDR3 is TGTGCCAGCAGTTCCCCGAGAGGGACTGGTAAGGAAAAACTGTTTTTT. Its protein product is CASSSPRGTGKEKLFF.